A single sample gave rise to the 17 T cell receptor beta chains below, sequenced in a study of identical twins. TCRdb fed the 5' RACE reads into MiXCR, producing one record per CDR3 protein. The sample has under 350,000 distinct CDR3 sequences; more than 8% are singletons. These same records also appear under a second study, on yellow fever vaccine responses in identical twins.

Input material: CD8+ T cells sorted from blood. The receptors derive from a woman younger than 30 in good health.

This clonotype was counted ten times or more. This chain's CDR3 is CSVRGGSTDTQYF. In DNA, the CDR3 is TGCAGCGTACGGGGGGGTAGCACAGATACGCAGTATTTT. This chain links TRBV29-1 with TRBJ2-3, with TRBD2 matching 8 bases. V trimming: 6 bases; J trimming: 0 bases; junction bases outside the gene matches: 2. CDR1 and CDR2 from the germline V gene are SQVTM and ANQGSEA. The CDR3 spans 13 residues.

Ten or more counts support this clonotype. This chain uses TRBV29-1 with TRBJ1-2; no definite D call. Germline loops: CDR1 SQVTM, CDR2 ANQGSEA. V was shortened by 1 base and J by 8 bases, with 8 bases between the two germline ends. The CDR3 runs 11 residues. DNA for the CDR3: TGCAGCGTTGAAGTTCGAGTCGGCTACACCTTC. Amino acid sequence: CSVEVRVGYTF.

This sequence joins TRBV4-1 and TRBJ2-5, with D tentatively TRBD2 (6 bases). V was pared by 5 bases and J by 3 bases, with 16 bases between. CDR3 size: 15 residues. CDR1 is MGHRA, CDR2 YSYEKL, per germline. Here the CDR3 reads CASSLIGGPKETQYF. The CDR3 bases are TGCGCCAGCAGCTTAATAGGAGGGCCTAAAGAGACCCAGTACTTC.

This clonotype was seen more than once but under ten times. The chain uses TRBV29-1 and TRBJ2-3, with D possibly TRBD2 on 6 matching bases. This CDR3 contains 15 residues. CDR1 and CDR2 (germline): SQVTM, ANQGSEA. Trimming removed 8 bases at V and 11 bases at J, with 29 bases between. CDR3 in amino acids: CSFEETGLQLGGQYF. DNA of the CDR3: TGCAGCTTCGAGGAAACGGGACTCCAATTGGGGGGGCAGTATTTT.

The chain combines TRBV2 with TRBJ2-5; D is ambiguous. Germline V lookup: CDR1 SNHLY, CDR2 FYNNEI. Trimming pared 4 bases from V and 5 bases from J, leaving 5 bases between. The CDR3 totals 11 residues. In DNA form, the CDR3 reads TGTGCCAGCAGTGGAGACGAGACCCAGTACTTC. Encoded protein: CASSGDETQYF.

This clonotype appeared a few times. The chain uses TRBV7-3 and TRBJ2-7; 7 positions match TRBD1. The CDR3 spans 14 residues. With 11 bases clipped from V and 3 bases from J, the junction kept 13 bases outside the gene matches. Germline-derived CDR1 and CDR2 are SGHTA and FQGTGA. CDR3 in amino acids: CAGAPPAGGYEQYF. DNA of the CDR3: TGTGCCGGGGCCCCTCCCGCAGGGGGCTACGAGCAGTACTTC.

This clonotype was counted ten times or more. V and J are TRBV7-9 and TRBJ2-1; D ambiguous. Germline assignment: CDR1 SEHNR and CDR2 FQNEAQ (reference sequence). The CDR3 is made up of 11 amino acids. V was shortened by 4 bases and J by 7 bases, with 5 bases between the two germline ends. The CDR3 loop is CASSSMNEQFF. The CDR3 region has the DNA TGTGCCAGCAGCTCGATGAATGAGCAGTTCTTC.

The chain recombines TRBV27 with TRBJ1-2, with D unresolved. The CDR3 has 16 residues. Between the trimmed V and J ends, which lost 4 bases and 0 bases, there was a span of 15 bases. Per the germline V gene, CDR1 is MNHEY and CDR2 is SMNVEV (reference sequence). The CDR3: CASSSGSPRANYGYTF. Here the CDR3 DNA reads TGTGCCAGCAGTTCCGGTTCCCCCAGAGCTAACTATGGCTACACCTTC.

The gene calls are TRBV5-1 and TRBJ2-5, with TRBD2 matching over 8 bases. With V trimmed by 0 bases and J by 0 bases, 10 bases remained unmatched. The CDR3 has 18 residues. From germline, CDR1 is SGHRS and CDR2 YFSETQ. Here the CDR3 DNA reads TGCGCCAGCAGCTTGGTAACTAGCGGACTACTGTACCAAGAGACCCAGTACTTC. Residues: CASSLVTSGLLYQETQYF.

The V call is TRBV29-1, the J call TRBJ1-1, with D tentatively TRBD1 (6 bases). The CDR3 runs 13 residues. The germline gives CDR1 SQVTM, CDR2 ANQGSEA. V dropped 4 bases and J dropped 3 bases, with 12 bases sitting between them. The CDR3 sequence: CSVGGRGDTEAFF. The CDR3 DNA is TGCAGCGTTGGGGGCAGGGGCGACACTGAAGCTTTCTTT.

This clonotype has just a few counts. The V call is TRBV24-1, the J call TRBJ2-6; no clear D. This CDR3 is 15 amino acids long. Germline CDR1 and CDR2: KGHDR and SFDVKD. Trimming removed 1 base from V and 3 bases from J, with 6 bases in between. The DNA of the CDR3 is TGTGCCACCAGTGATTTTAGTGGTGGGGCCAACGTCCTGACTTTC. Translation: CATSDFSGGANVLTF.

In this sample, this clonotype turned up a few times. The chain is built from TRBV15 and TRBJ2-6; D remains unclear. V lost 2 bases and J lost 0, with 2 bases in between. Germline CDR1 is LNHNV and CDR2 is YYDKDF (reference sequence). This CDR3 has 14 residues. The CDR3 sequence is CATSRSSGANVLTF. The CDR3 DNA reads TGTGCCACCAGCAGAAGCTCTGGGGCCAACGTCCTGACTTTC.

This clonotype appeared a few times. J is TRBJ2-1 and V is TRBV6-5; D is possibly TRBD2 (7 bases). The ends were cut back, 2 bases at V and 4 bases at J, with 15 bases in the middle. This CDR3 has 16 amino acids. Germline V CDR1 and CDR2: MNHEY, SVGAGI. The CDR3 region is CASSYGRGLDYNEQFF. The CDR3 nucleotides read TGTGCCAGCAGTTACGGGCGGGGGCTAGATTACAATGAGCAGTTCTTC.

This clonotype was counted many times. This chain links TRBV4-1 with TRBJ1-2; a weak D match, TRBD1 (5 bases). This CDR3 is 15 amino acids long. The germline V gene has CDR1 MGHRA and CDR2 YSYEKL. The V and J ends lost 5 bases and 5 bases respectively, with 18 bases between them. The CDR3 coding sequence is TGCGCCAGCAGCGACCCCGGGCAAGGGGTATATGGCTACACCTTC. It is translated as CASSDPGQGVYGYTF.

The CDR3 coding sequence is TGTGCCAGCAGTTCACCCGGGACAGGGACCGGGGAGCTGTTTTTT. It is translated as CASSSPGTGTGELFF. The chain uses TRBV12-3 or TRBV12-4 and TRBJ2-2, with 9 bases aligning to TRBD1. With 4 bases clipped from V and 5 bases from J, the junction kept 5 bases outside the gene matches. The CDR3 contains 15 residues.

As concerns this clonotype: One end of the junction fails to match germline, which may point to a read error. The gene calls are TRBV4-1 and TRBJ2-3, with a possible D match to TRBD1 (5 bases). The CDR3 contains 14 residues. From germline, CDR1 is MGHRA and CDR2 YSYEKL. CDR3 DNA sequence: TGCGCCAGCAGTTCCTTGGCTGAGACAGATTCGCAGTATTTT. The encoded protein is CASSSLAETDSQYF.

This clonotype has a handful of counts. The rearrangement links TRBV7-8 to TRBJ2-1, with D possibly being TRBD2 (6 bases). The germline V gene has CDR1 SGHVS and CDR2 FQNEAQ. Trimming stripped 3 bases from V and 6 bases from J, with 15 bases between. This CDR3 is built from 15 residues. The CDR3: CASSLALGGLNEQFF. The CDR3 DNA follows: TGTGCCAGCAGCTTGGCCCTAGGAGGGCTCAATGAGCAGTTCTTC.